This T cell receptor (beta chain) was sequenced in a study of identical twins. TCRdb redid the calling of the 5' RACE reads with MiXCR, one entry per CDR3 protein. The sample contains 520,000 or so distinct CDR3 sequences, approximately 22% of which appear only once. This clonotype has just a few counts. The CDR3 is 16 residues long. V was clipped by 2 bases and J by 1 base; unmatched bases: 7. These same records also appear under a second study, on T cells expressing NK-cell markers.

Sequencing was done on a sample of CD4+ T cells sorted from blood. The chain carries TRBV12-3 or TRBV12-4 and TRBJ1-2; 7 bases fit TRBD1. This sequence was found in a woman aged 18-29 years in good health. Written as DNA, the CDR3 is TGTGCCAGCAGTTTATCCGGACAGGAAAGTAACTATGGCTACACCTTC. This sequence encodes CASSLSGQESNYGYTF.